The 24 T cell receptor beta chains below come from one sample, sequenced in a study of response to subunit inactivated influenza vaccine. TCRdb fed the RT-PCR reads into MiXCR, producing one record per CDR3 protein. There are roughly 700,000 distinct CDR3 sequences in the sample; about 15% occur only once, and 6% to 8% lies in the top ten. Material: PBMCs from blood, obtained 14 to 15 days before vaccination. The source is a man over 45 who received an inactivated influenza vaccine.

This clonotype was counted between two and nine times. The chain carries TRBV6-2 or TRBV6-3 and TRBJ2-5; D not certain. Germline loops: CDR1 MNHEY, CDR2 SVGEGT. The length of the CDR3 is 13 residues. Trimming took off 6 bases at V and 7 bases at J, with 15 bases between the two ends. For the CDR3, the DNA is TGTGCCAGCAGCACCAATAGGGCTGGGACCCAGTACTTC. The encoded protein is CASSTNRAGTQYF.

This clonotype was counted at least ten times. The CDR3 nucleotides read TGTGCCAGCAGTTACTGGGCTAGCACAGATACGCAGTATTTT. Protein product: CASSYWASTDTQYF. The gene calls are TRBV6-5 and TRBJ2-3, with D unresolved. Trimming took 1 base from V and 0 from J, leaving 5 bases between them. Germline CDR1 MNHEY, CDR2 SVGAGI. This CDR3 has 14 residues.

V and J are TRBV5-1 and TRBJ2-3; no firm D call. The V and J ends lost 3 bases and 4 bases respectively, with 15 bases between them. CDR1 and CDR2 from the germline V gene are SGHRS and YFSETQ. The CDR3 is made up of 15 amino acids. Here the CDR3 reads CASSSRRALPDTQYF. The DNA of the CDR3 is TGCGCCAGCAGCTCCAGAAGGGCCCTGCCAGATACGCAGTATTTT.

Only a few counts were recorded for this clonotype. The CDR3: CAWSVQETQYF. In DNA, the CDR3 is TGTGCCTGGAGTGTCCAAGAGACCCAGTACTTC. The chain joins TRBV30 to TRBJ2-5; the D is unclear. The V gene lost 0 bases and the J gene lost 1 base, with 0 bases spanning the gap. CDR3 length: 11 amino acids. CDR1 is GTSNPN and CDR2 is SVGIG in the germline V gene (reference sequence).

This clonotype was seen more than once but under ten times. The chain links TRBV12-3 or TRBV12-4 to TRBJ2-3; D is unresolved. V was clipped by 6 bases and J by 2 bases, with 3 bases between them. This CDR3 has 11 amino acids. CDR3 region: CASRDTDTQYF. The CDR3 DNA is TGTGCCAGCAGGGACACAGATACGCAGTATTTT.

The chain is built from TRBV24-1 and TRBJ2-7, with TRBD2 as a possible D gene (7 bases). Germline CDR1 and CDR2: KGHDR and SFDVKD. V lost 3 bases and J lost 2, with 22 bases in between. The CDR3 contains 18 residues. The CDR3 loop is CATSDDLQGSGGPYEQYF. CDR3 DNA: TGTGCCACCAGTGATGACCTACAGGGTTCCGGGGGGCCCTACGAGCAGTACTTC.

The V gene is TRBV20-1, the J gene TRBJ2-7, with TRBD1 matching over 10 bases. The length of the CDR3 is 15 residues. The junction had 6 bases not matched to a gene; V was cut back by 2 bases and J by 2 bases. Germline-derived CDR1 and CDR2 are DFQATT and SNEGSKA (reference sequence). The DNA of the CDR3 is TGCAGTGCTAGAAACCCCGGGACAGGGGCCTACGAGCAGTACTTC. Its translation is CSARNPGTGAYEQYF.

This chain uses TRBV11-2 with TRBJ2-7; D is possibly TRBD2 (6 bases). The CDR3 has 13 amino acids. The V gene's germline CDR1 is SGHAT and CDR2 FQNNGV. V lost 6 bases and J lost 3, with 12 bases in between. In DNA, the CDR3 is TGTGCCAGCAGACGGGACTCTAACTACGAGCAGTACTTC. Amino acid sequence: CASRRDSNYEQYF. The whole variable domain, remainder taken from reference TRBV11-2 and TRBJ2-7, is EAGVAQSPRYKIIEKRQSVAFWCNPISGHATLYWYQQILGQGPKLLIQFQNNGVVDDSQLPKDRFSAERLKGVDSTLKIQPAKLEDSAVYLCASRRDSNYEQYFGPGTRLTVT.

The CDR3 region has the DNA TGTGCCAGCAGTTTCTATGGGGGCAGGGAGGACACCATATATTTT. Protein sequence: CASSFYGGREDTIYF. The J gene is TRBJ1-3, the V gene TRBV27; D is possibly TRBD1 (6 bases). The CDR3 is 15 residues long. Trimming took 3 bases from V and 8 from J, leaving 17 bases between them. Germline CDR1 reads MNHEY; CDR2 reads SMNVEV (reference sequence).

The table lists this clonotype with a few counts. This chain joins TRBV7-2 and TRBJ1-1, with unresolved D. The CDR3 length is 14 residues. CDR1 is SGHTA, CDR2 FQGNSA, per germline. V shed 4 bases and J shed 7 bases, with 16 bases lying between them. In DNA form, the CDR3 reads TGTGCCAGCAGCTACCGGCCTACAGAGAATGAAGCTTTCTTT. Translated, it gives CASSYRPTENEAFF.

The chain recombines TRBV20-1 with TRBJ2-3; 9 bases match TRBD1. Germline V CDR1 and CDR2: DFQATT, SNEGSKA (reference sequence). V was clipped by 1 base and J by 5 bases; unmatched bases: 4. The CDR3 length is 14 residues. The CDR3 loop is CSARGDRVLDTQYF. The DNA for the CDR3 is TGCAGTGCTAGAGGGGACAGGGTCCTAGATACGCAGTATTTT.

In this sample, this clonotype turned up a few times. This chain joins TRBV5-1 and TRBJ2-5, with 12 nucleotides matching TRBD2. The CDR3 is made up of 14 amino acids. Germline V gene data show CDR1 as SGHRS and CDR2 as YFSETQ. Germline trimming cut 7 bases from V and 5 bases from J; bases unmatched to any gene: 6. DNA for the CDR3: TGCGCCAGCCAAATCGGACTAGCGGGGGAGACCCAGTACTTC. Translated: CASQIGLAGETQYF.

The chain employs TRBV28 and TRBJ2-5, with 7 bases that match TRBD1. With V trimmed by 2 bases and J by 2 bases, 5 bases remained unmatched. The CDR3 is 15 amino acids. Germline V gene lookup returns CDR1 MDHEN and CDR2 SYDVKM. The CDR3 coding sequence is TGTGCCAGCAGTTTAGGGACAGCGATTCAAGAGACCCAGTACTTC. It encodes CASSLGTAIQETQYF. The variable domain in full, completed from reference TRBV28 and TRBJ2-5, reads DVKVTQSSRYLVKRTGEKVFLECVQDMDHENMFWYRQDPGLGLRLIYFSYDVKMKEKGDIPEGYSVSREKKERFSLILESASTNQTSMYLCASSLGTAIQETQYFGPGTRLLVL.

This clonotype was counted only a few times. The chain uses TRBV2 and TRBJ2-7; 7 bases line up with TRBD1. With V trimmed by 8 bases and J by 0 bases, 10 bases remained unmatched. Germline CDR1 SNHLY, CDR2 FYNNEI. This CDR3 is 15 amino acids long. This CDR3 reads CASRSRTGLSYEQYF. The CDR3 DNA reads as TGTGCCAGCCGAAGTAGGACAGGACTCTCCTACGAGCAGTACTTC.

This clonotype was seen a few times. The CDR3 loop is CSVKPRHVEKLFF. In DNA, the CDR3 is TGCAGCGTCAAACCAAGACACGTTGAAAAACTGTTTTTT. V gene TRBV29-1 combines with J gene TRBJ1-4; D is unclear. The V gene's germline CDR1 is SQVTM and CDR2 ANQGSEA. Trimming took off 6 bases at V and 7 bases at J, with 15 bases between the two ends. The CDR3 is 13 residues long.

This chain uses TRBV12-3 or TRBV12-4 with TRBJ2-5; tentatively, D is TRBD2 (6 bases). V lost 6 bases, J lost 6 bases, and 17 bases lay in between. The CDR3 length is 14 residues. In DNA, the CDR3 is TGTGCCAGCAGCCCCCCCGGAGGGTCCAAGACCCAGTACTTC. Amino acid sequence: CASSPPGGSKTQYF.

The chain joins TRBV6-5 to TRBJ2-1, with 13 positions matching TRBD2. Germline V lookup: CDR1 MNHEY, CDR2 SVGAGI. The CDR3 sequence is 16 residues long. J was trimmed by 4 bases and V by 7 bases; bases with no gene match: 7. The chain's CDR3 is CASTVLAGGPYNEQFF. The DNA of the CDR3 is TGTGCCAGCACTGTACTAGCGGGAGGGCCTTACAATGAGCAGTTCTTC.

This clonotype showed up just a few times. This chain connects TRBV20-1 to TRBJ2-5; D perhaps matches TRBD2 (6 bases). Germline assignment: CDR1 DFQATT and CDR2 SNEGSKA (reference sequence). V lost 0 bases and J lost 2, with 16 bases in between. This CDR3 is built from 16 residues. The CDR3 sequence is CSARDWRAGLQETQYF. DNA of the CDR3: TGCAGTGCTAGAGATTGGAGGGCAGGTTTACAAGAGACCCAGTACTTC.

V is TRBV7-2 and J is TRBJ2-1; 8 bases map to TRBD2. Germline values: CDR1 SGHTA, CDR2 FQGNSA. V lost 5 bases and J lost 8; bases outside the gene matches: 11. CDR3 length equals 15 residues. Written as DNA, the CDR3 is TGTGCCAGCAGCACCGCGGGACTAGGTCTGTATGAGCAGTTCTTC. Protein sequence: CASSTAGLGLYEQFF.

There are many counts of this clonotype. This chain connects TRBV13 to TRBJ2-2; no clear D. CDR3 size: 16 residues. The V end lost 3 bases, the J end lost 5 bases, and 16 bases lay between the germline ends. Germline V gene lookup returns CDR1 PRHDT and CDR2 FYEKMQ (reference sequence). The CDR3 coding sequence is TGTGCCAGCAGCTTCTTGCACAGAACTCGGACCGGGGAGCTGTTTTTT. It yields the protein CASSFLHRTRTGELFF. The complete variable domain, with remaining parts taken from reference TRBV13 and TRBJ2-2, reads AAGVIQSPRHLIKEKRETATLKCYPIPRHDTVYWYQQGPGQDPQFLISFYEKMQSDKGSIPDRFSAQQFSDYHSELNMSSLELGDSALYFCASSFLHRTRTGELFFGEGSRLTVL.

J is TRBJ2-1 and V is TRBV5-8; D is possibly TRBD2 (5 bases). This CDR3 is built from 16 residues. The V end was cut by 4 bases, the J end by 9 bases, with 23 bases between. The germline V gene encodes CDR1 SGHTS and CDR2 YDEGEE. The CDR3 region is CASSPGSVVFLAEQFF. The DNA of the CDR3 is TGTGCCAGCAGCCCCGGATCGGTGGTGTTCCTAGCTGAGCAGTTCTTC. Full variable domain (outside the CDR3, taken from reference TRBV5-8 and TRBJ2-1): EAGVTQSPTHLIKTRGQQATLRCSPISGHTSVYWYQQALGLGLQFLLWYDEGEERNRGNFPPRFSGRQFPNYSSELNVNALELEDSALYLCASSPGSVVFLAEQFFGPGTRLTVL.

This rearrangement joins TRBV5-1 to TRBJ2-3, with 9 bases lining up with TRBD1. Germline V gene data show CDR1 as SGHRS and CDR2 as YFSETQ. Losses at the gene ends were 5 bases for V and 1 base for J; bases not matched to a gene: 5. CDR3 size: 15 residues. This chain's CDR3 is CASRNRGLGTDTQYF. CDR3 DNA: TGCGCCAGCAGAAACAGGGGGCTAGGCACAGATACGCAGTATTTT. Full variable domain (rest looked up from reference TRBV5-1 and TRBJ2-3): KAGVTQTPRYLIKTRGQQVTLSCSPISGHRSVSWYQQTPGQGLQFLFEYFSETQRNKGNFPGRFSGRQFSNSRSEMNVSTLELGDSALYLCASRNRGLGTDTQYFGPGTRLTVL.

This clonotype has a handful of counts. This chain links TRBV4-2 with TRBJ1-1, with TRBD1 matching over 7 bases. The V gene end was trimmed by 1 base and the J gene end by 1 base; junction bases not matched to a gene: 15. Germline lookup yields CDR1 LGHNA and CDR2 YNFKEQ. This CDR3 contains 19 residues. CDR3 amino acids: CASSQVGGGGWGANTEAFF. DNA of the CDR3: TGTGCCAGCAGCCAAGTCGGAGGAGGGGGCTGGGGAGCGAACACTGAAGCTTTCTTT.

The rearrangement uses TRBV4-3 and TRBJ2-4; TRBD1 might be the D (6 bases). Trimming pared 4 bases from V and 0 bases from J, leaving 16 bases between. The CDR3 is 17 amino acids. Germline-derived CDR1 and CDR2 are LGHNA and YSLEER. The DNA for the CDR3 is TGCGCCAGCAGCCTAACCACAGGGTATGGAGCCAAAAACATTCAGTACTTC. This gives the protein CASSLTTGYGAKNIQYF.